The entry below gives a single T cell receptor beta chain sequence along with its context. Here immunoSEQ multiplex PCR was the method, and the copy in TCRdb shows in-frame clones only, minus some. The sample lists approximately 500,000 clones, about 89% seen once, with less than 9.5% in the top ten. This entry belongs to a study of blood T cell repertoires in COVID-19. Overall study context: Sites across the United States, Italy and Spain contributed samples from acute and convalescent COVID-19.

Seattle participants joined during active infection and were tracked over time. Germline V lookup: CDR1 MNHNY, CDR2 SVGAGI (reference sequence). The CDR3 is 15 residues long. Unmatched junction bases numbered 6, after V lost 5 bases and J lost 3 bases. Sequencing was done on a sample of peripheral blood. The V call is TRBV6-6, the J call TRBJ1-4; 7 bases are a match to TRBD1. The TCR sequence derives from a woman in her forties or fifties with COVID-19, enrolled during active disease. CDR3: CASSPPGTANEKLFF. In DNA form, the CDR3 reads TGTGCCAGCAGTCCACCCGGGACAGCTAATGAAAAACTGTTTTTT.